This T cell receptor beta chain emerged from a study of radiotherapy plus CTLA-4 blockade in lung cancer. The wider study: In 18% of patients, objective responses were seen; roughly 28% had disease control. Study-wide results and limits: TCR clones of tumor origin grew in blood after radiotherapy plus ipilimumab. Early blood T cell clone dynamics reportedly forecast response best, with interferon-beta.

Here immunoSEQ multiplex PCR was the method, and the copy in TCRdb shows in-frame clones only, minus some. This sample carries 40,000 to 50,000 clones, approximately 78% of them seen once, and the ten largest clones take roughly 3.4%. This clone appeared once. Its antigen is unidentified. The V and J ends lost 5 bases and 3 bases respectively, with 16 bases between them. The CDR3 runs 16 residues. CDR1 and CDR2 from the germline V gene are SGHVS and FQNEAQ. V gene TRBV7-8 combines with J gene TRBJ1-4; D not resolved. This TCR derives from a human donor with non-small cell lung cancer who had stable disease on radiotherapy plus ipilimumab. The sequencing used peripheral blood, collected from a patient treated with radiotherapy plus ipilimumab. The CDR3, as DNA: TGTGCCAGCAGCCCCGCCCCCCGGAGAGCTAATGAAAAACTGTTTTTT. Its translation is CASSPAPRRANEKLFF. Filled out from reference TRBV7-8 and TRBJ1-4, the complete variable domain reads GAGVSQSPRYKVAKRGQDVALRCDPISGHVSLFWYQQALGQGPEFLTYFQNEAQLDKSGLPSDRFFAERPEGSVSTLKIQRTQQEDSAVYLCASSPAPRRANEKLFFGSGTQLSVL.